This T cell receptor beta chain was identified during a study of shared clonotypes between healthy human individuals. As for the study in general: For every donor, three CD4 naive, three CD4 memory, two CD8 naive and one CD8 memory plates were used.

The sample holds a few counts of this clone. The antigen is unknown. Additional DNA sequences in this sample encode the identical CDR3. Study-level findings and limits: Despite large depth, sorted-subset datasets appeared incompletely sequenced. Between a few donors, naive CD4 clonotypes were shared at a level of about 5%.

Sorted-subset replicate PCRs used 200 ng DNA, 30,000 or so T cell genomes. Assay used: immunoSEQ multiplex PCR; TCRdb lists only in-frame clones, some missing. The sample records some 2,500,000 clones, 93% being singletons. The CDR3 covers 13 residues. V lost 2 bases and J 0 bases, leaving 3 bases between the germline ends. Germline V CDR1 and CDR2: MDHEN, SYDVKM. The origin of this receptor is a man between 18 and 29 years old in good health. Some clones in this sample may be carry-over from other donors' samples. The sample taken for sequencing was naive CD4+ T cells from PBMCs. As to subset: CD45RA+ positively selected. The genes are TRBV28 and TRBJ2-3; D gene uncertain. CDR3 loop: CASSLTSTDTQYF. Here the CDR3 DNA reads TGTGCCAGCAGTTTAACTAGCACAGATACGCAGTATTTT.